One sample yielded the 4 T cell receptor beta chains listed below, sequenced in a study of blood T cell repertoires in COVID-19. TCRdb keeps only in-frame clones here, not all; method: immunoSEQ multiplex PCR. The sample includes hundreds of thousands of clones, around four fifths of them seen just once. Material: peripheral blood. These TCRs come from a woman aged 45-60 years with active or convalescent COVID-19.

V usage is TRBV7-9 and J usage is TRBJ2-1; 7 bases are a match to TRBD2. Germline trimming cut 5 bases from V and 1 base from J; bases unmatched to any gene: 5. The CDR3 length is 15 residues. Germline CDR1 SEHNR, CDR2 FQNEAQ (reference sequence). CDR3 sequence reads: CASSRGVWSYNEQFF. The DNA for the CDR3 is TGTGCCAGCAGCCGGGGGGTTTGGTCCTACAATGAGCAGTTCTTC. The full variable domain, with the rest looked up from reference TRBV7-9 and TRBJ2-1, is DTGVSQNPRHKITKRGQNVTFRCDPISEHNRLYWYRQTLGQGPEFLTYFQNEAQLEKSRLLSDRFSAERPKGSFSTLEIQRTEQGDSAMYLCASSRGVWSYNEQFFGPGTRLTVL.

This CDR3 reads CASSAGTSRGYNEQFF. The CDR3 DNA follows: TGTGCCAGCAGTGCGGGGACTAGCCGGGGGTACAATGAGCAGTTCTTC. V is TRBV2 and J is TRBJ2-1, with 9 bases aligning to TRBD2. Germline values: CDR1 SNHLY, CDR2 FYNNEI. This CDR3 is 16 amino acids long. V gave up 4 bases and J gave up 4 bases; unmatched junction bases: 8.

This clone was counted a single time. The V gene is TRBV18, the J gene TRBJ2-1; TRBD2 matches 13 bases. CDR1 is KGHSH and CDR2 is LQKENI in the germline V gene. V dropped 3 bases and J dropped 10; count of bases not matched to a gene: 6. The CDR3 has 15 amino acids. The CDR3 here is CASSPGLAGAGEQFF. The CDR3 DNA follows: TGTGCCAGCTCACCCGGACTAGCGGGAGCTGGGGAGCAGTTCTTC. The whole variable domain, filled in from reference TRBV18 and TRBJ2-1, reads NAGVMQNPRHLVRRRGQEARLRCSPMKGHSHVYWYRQLPEEGLKFMVYLQKENIIDESGMPKERFSAEFPKEGPSILRIQQVVRGDSAAYFCASSPGLAGAGEQFFGPGTRLTVL.

The chain is built from TRBV18 and TRBJ2-7, with D perhaps matching TRBD2 (6 bases). The CDR3 is 15 amino acids. Trimming removed 0 bases at V and 2 bases at J, with 11 bases between. In germline, CDR1 is KGHSH, CDR2 LQKENI. The CDR3 DNA follows: TGTGCCAGCTCACCACCGCCGGGGGAAGCCTACGAGCAGTACTTC. As protein: CASSPPPGEAYEQYF.